The rows below give T cell receptor beta chains drawn from one sample of a study of T cells in Graves' hyperthyroidism and ophthalmopathy. TCRdb ran MiXCR on the multiplex PCR reads and lists one entry per CDR3 protein. The sample has roughly 740,000 distinct CDR3 sequences; about a sixth are singletons. What was sequenced was blood. These receptors were taken from a young man with Graves' hyperthyroidism. Both conserved end residues are part of each CDR3.

CDR3 | J | V
CASSLQAGTGFGSNNEQFF | TRBJ2-1 | TRBV7-3
CASSLRTSGIGGELFF | TRBJ2-2 | TRBV14
CASSEVGGGTYEQYF | TRBJ2-7 | TRBV2
CASQKSQGNRDTEAFF | TRBJ1-1 | TRBV28
CASSLPQGDYYGYTF | TRBJ1-2 | TRBV7-3
CSVSGRLTDTQYF | TRBJ2-3 | TRBV29-1
CSARTGEGDTDTQYF | TRBJ2-3 | TRBV20-1
CASSPGLAGAADTQYF | TRBJ2-3 | TRBV4-3
CSASGRTHEQYF | TRBJ2-7 | TRBV20-1
CATSDPRDPFSDEQYF | TRBJ2-7 | TRBV24-1
CASSIVGLDTQYF | TRBJ2-3 | TRBV19
CASRDDSSSTDTQYF | TRBJ2-3 | TRBV7-9
CASSLVAGAGTGELFF | TRBJ2-2 | TRBV7-6
CASSTRTGGKGNQPQHF | TRBJ1-5 | TRBV28
CSVSSTSATLGQYF | TRBJ2-7 | TRBV29-1
CASSPGQGARETQYF | TRBJ2-5 | TRBV12-3/TRBV12-4
CSARLSGTDTQYF | TRBJ2-3 | TRBV20-1
CASSFGVLYGYTF | TRBJ1-2 | TRBV5-1
CASSAYRGPLEETQYF | TRBJ2-5 | TRBV7-9
CSARDLAESYNEQFF | TRBJ2-1 | TRBV20-1
CSATVRTEAFF | TRBJ1-1 | TRBV29-1
CAWSRRQNQPQHF | TRBJ1-5 | TRBV30
CASSFPRLAGGPSDTQYF | TRBJ2-3 | TRBV7-9
CASSPPGRGYEQYF | TRBJ2-7 | TRBV7-2
CASSSHRENQPQHF | TRBJ1-5 | TRBV13
CASSPDRTYGYTF | TRBJ1-2 | TRBV12-3/TRBV12-4
CASKVFAADTQYF | TRBJ2-3 | TRBV27
CASSLPRTGANTEAFF | TRBJ1-1 | TRBV5-1
CASSPARRDRRNEKLFF | TRBJ1-4 | TRBV18
CAWSVQGTGELFF | TRBJ2-2 | TRBV30
CASSLSTLSQYF | TRBJ2-5 | TRBV28
CASSFSGGGTYNEQFF | TRBJ2-1 | TRBV7-2
CASSPTGDGYTIYF | TRBJ1-3 | TRBV9
CASSLFGGDDYGYTF | TRBJ1-2 | TRBV5-6
CASSLAPGGGETQYF | TRBJ2-5 | TRBV7-2
CASSEDGVRSYEQYF | TRBJ2-7 | TRBV2
CASSPPGTRAREQYF | TRBJ2-7 | TRBV19
CASSLRDRDVNEQFF | TRBJ2-1 | TRBV28
CATARGRASGGETQYF | TRBJ2-5 | TRBV10-3
CASSLTSGTSYNEQFF | TRBJ2-1 | TRBV5-5
CASREEGSPEAFF | TRBJ1-1 | TRBV5-4
CSVAANPNTEAFF | TRBJ1-1 | TRBV29-1
CASSATVTGELFF | TRBJ2-2 | TRBV2
CASREGRDEQYF | TRBJ2-7 | TRBV27
CASSLDLPGGIQYF | TRBJ2-4 | TRBV28
CASSRGTDRATEAFF | TRBJ1-1 | TRBV4-1
CASSLVPGILGDEQFF | TRBJ2-1 | TRBV5-1
CASSLAYDTQYF | TRBJ2-3 | TRBV5-1
CASSSGQGDEQYF | TRBJ2-7 | TRBV28
CASRRGLAYNEQFF | TRBJ2-1 | TRBV2
CASSFELAGEGQFF | TRBJ2-1 | TRBV7-8
CASRGGTAGRGEQYF | TRBJ2-7 | TRBV7-9
CASSRLTSGVGGELFF | TRBJ2-2 | TRBV7-3
CASLRGRASSDTQYF | TRBJ2-3 | TRBV2
CASSDELRDEQFF | TRBJ2-1 | TRBV2
CSARGLAANSYEQYF | TRBJ2-7 | TRBV20-1
CASSPPGLAGKETQYF | TRBJ2-5 | TRBV4-1
CASSPKGGEAFF | TRBJ1-1 | TRBV7-9
CASSRTSGSSFNNEQFF | TRBJ2-1 | TRBV7-3
CASSPTAGTNTEAFF | TRBJ1-1 | TRBV5-4